A single sample is the source of the 24 T cell receptor beta chains below, sequenced in a study of T cell clones after liver transplantation. Repertoires were generated with immunoSEQ multiplex PCR, while TCRdb's copy carries only in-frame clones and drops some. The sample contains tens of thousands of clones, 90% of which appear only once. The sequencing used CD4+ T cells from blood, collected before liver transplant. Source of these receptors: a human donor who received a liver transplant.

This chain joins TRBV28 and TRBJ1-1; D perhaps matches TRBD1 (6 bases). V dropped 6 bases and J dropped 4 bases, with 21 bases sitting between them. This CDR3 region has 16 residues. Germline V gives CDR1 MDHEN, CDR2 SYDVKM. The CDR3 nucleotides read TGTGCCAGCAGCTCCCGTCGGGGGGGCTACATCACTGAAGCTTTCTTT. It yields the protein CASSSRRGGYITEAFF.

V is TRBV5-5 and J is TRBJ2-2; D remains unclear. V lost 5 bases to trimming and J lost 8 bases, with 16 bases between them. Germline CDR1 and CDR2: SGHKS and YYEKEE (reference sequence). This CDR3 spans 14 amino acids. CDR3 amino acids: CASSSGSDLGELFF. The CDR3 DNA sequence: TGTGCCAGCAGTTCTGGGTCCGACTTGGGGGAGCTGTTTTTT.

V and J are TRBV30 and TRBJ2-7; D is perhaps TRBD2 (6 bases). This CDR3 comprises 18 residues. CDR1 GTSNPN and CDR2 SVGIG come from the germline V gene (reference sequence). The V and J ends lost 0 bases and 3 bases respectively, with 24 bases between them. The CDR3 bases are TGTGCCTGGAGTGTATCTCCCTCAGTACGGGAGTCGCTCTACGAGCAGTACTTC. Translation: CAWSVSPSVRESLYEQYF.

This rearrangement joins TRBV19 to TRBJ2-6; a possible D gene is TRBD2 (6 bases). The CDR3 runs 16 residues. The germline V and J ends were trimmed by 6 bases and 3 bases, with 15 bases remaining between them. Germline V gene sequence: CDR1 LNHDA, CDR2 SQIVND (reference sequence). CDR3 sequence: CASSLRLGLGANVLTF. In DNA form, the CDR3 reads TGTGCCAGTAGCCTTCGACTAGGACTTGGGGCCAACGTCCTGACTTTC.

This chain connects TRBV6-1 to TRBJ2-3; the D call may be TRBD1 or TRBD2 (7 bases each). This CDR3 is 13 amino acids long. The V gene's germline CDR1 is MNHNS and CDR2 SASEGT. V lost 10 bases, J lost 1 base, and 12 bases lay in between. The CDR3 loop reads CANQGGGTDTQYF. The CDR3 DNA is TGTGCCAACCAGGGGGGGGGCACAGATACGCAGTATTTT.

This clone was counted once. V gene TRBV2 combines with J gene TRBJ2-5; D not certain. V was clipped by 2 bases and J by 0 bases, with 7 bases between them. CDR3 length: 14 amino acids. CDR1 is SNHLY, CDR2 FYNNEI, per germline. CDR3 sequence (DNA): TGTGCCAGCAGTGAACGGCGGTACCAAGAGACCCAGTACTTC. It codes for CASSERRYQETQYF.

A single count supports this clone. The V gene is TRBV28, the J gene TRBJ2-1; D is unclear. V lost 3 bases and J 0 bases, leaving 0 bases between the germline ends. Germline lookup yields CDR1 MDHEN and CDR2 SYDVKM. This CDR3 spans 12 amino acids. The DNA for the CDR3 is TGTGCCAGCAGTTTCTCCTACAATGAGCAGTTCTTC. Its translation: CASSFSYNEQFF.

V gene TRBV7-9 combines with J gene TRBJ2-7; D unclear. V gave up 2 bases and J gave up 0 bases, with 8 bases separating them. CDR3 length: 14 amino acids. From germline, CDR1 is SEHNR and CDR2 FQNEAQ (reference sequence). CDR3 DNA: TGTGCCAGCAGCTTATCGGTGAGCTCCTACGAGCAGTACTTC. Amino acid sequence: CASSLSVSSYEQYF.

This CDR3 is CASSGGVTGELFF. DNA of the CDR3: TGTGCCAGCAGTGGTGGCGTCACCGGGGAGCTGTTTTTT. This chain connects TRBV6-1 to TRBJ2-2; D remains unclear. V gave up 4 bases and J gave up 4 bases, with 7 bases separating them. There are 13 residues in the CDR3. Germline assignment: CDR1 MNHNS and CDR2 SASEGT.

The V call is TRBV28, the J call TRBJ1-6; D gene ambiguous. V was trimmed by 6 bases and J by 7 bases, leaving 13 bases between them. The CDR3 covers 14 residues. Germline CDR1 reads MDHEN; CDR2 reads SYDVKM. CDR3 protein: CASSRGRINSPLHF. For the CDR3, the DNA is TGTGCCAGCAGCCGCGGACGGATCAATTCACCCCTCCACTTT.

V gene TRBV6-5 combines with J gene TRBJ1-4; possibly TRBD1 for D (6 bases). Trimming took 5 bases from V and 2 from J, leaving 12 bases between them. CDR1 MNHEY and CDR2 SVGAGI come from the germline V gene. The CDR3 extends over 15 amino acids. CDR3 protein: CASSRQALTNEKLFF. The CDR3 region has the DNA TGTGCCAGCAGTCGACAGGCGCTCACTAATGAAAAACTGTTTTTT.

The rearrangement uses TRBV18 and TRBJ2-3; D possibly corresponds to TRBD1 (6 bases). CDR3 length equals 13 residues. CDR1 and CDR2 from the germline V gene are KGHSH and LQKENI. V shed 6 bases and J shed 3 bases, with 10 bases lying between them. The CDR3 coding sequence is TGTGCCAGCTCCACACAGGGAACAGATACGCAGTATTTT. Translation gives CASSTQGTDTQYF.

The V and J genes are TRBV18 and TRBJ2-7, with unresolved D. Germline V CDR1 and CDR2: KGHSH, LQKENI. V dropped 3 bases and J dropped 0 bases, with 6 bases sitting between them. This CDR3 has 13 amino acids. CDR3 protein: CASSPPSSYEQYF. CDR3 coding DNA: TGTGCCAGCTCACCTCCCAGCTCCTACGAGCAGTACTTC.

The chain is built from TRBV5-4 and TRBJ1-1; D is undetermined. CDR3 length equals 15 residues. CDR1 and CDR2 (germline): SGHNT, YYREEE (reference sequence). Trimming took 2 bases from V and 4 from J, leaving 15 bases between them. CDR3 loop: CASSFKSGLITEAFF. CDR3 DNA sequence: TGTGCCAGCAGCTTCAAGTCAGGACTGATCACTGAAGCTTTCTTT.

The chain joins TRBV6-5 to TRBJ1-1, with TRBD1 matching over 11 bases. CDR1 and CDR2 (germline): MNHEY, SVGAGI. Trimming cost V 6 bases and J 3 bases; bases outside gene matches: 6. This CDR3 comprises 15 residues. The chain's CDR3 is CASSGGTGGYTEAFF. The DNA of the CDR3 is TGTGCCAGCAGCGGCGGGACAGGGGGTTACACTGAAGCTTTCTTT.

The chain links TRBV7-2 to TRBJ1-1; TRBD1 is a possible D gene (5 bases). Germline V CDR1 and CDR2: SGHTA, FQGNSA. The CDR3 is 14 residues long. The V end was cut by 2 bases, the J end by 4 bases, with 11 bases between. CDR3 amino acids: CASSLMGVGTEAFF. The CDR3 DNA reads TGTGCCAGCAGCTTAATGGGGGTAGGCACTGAAGCTTTCTTT.

The chain has TRBV19 and TRBJ1-2; D is unclear. Trimming left V 0 bases short and J 4 bases short, with 6 bases between. CDR3 size: 13 residues. The germline V gene encodes CDR1 LNHDA and CDR2 SQIVND (reference sequence). CDR3 in DNA: TGTGCCAGTAGTATAGACCGTGCCTATGGCTACACCTTC. This gives the protein CASSIDRAYGYTF.

The CDR3 loop reads CASSRQSQETQYF. The CDR3 DNA sequence: TGCGCCAGCAGCCGGCAGTCTCAAGAGACCCAGTACTTC. The rearrangement links TRBV5-1 to TRBJ2-5, with D hard to call. The ends were cut back, 4 bases at V and 2 bases at J, with 9 bases in the middle. The germline CDR1 and CDR2 sequences are SGHRS and YFSETQ. The CDR3 extends over 13 amino acids.

The chain links TRBV28 to TRBJ2-5, with a tentative D call TRBD2 (6 bases). The V gene's germline CDR1 is MDHEN and CDR2 SYDVKM. The CDR3 length is 12 residues. Trimming took off 9 bases at V and 3 bases at J, with 11 bases between the two ends. Here the CDR3 DNA reads TGTGCCAGTAGCGGTTTAAAAGAGACCCAGTACTTC. Its translation is CASSGLKETQYF.

V and J are TRBV10-1 and TRBJ2-7, with 10 bases lining up with TRBD2. There are 17 residues in the CDR3. V gave up 5 bases and J gave up 7 bases; unmatched junction bases: 17. Germline lookup yields CDR1 WNHNN and CDR2 SYGVQD (reference sequence). The CDR3 bases are TGCGCCAGCAGTACTCTCAGGACTAGCGGCAGTTCCTTAGAGCAGTACTTC. Residues: CASSTLRTSGSSLEQYF.

V usage is TRBV5-1 and J usage is TRBJ2-2; D is possibly TRBD2 (5 bases). The CDR3 is 14 residues long. The germline V and J ends were trimmed by 6 bases and 4 bases, with 13 bases remaining between them. Germline V gene lookup returns CDR1 SGHRS and CDR2 YFSETQ. Written as DNA, the CDR3 is TGCGCCAGCAAGACCGGGATTGGCACCGGGGAGCTGTTTTTT. Translating gives CASKTGIGTGELFF.

Only one count was recorded for this clone. The chain's CDR3 is CASSPTDRGHQPQHF. Here the CDR3 DNA reads TGTGCCAGCAGTCCGACGGACAGGGGACACCAGCCCCAGCATTTT. This chain uses TRBV27 with TRBJ1-5; TRBD1 aligns across 9 bases. This CDR3 comprises 15 residues. J lost 7 bases, V lost 5 bases, and 9 bases had no gene match. CDR1 is MNHEY, CDR2 SMNVEV, per germline (reference sequence).

This clone came up once. This chain joins TRBV9 and TRBJ2-1; the match to TRBD2 covers 12 bases. This CDR3 is 16 amino acids long. Germline V CDR1 and CDR2: SGDLS, YYNGEE. V shed 4 bases and J 7 bases; nucleotides not matched to a gene: 9. CDR3 nucleotide sequence: TGTGCCAGCAGCACCGTCCCGACTAGCGGGAGTAATGAGCAGTTCTTC. The encoded protein is CASSTVPTSGSNEQFF.

This chain joins TRBV5-1 and TRBJ2-3; the D gene could be TRBD1 or TRBD2 (5 bases each). Germline V gives CDR1 SGHRS, CDR2 YFSETQ. CDR3 size: 15 residues. Trimming took off 4 bases at V and 0 bases at J, with 12 bases between the two ends. The CDR3 region is CASSPLGESTDTQYF. DNA of the CDR3: TGCGCCAGCAGCCCTTTAGGGGAGAGCACAGATACGCAGTATTTT.